These 22 T cell receptor beta chains share one sample of origin, sequenced in a study of control samples from healthy donors and cancer patients. Data came from immunoSEQ multiplex PCR; TCRdb stores just in-frame clones and leaves some out. Of 150,000 to 200,000 clones in the sample, around 96% are singletons; the top ten hold approximately 1%. The specimen was blood. These TCRs come from a woman in her 30s in good health.

This chain links TRBV6-6 with TRBJ1-3, with D unresolved. CDR3 length: 13 amino acids. V gave up 5 bases and J gave up 0 bases, with 5 bases separating them. Germline V gives CDR1 MNHNY, CDR2 SVGAGI (reference sequence). In DNA form, the CDR3 reads TGTGCCAGCAGTCGATCCTCTGGAAACACCATATATTTT. Amino acids: CASSRSSGNTIYF.

The chain is built from TRBV6-5 and TRBJ1-2; D gene unclear. CDR1 and CDR2 (germline): MNHEY, SVGAGI. The CDR3 has 13 residues. Between the trimmed V and J ends, which lost 6 bases and 4 bases, there was a span of 12 bases. The DNA of the CDR3 is TGTGCCAGCAGCTTCGCGGCGTCCTATGGCTACACCTTC. This encodes CASSFAASYGYTF.

The chain uses TRBV18 and TRBJ2-7, with TRBD1 identical over 11 bases. The germline CDR1 and CDR2 sequences are KGHSH and LQKENI. V lost 10 bases to trimming and J lost 2 bases; unmatched junction nucleotides: 7. CDR3 size: 14 residues. The CDR3 loop is CATKGQGEPYEQYF. The CDR3, as DNA: TGTGCCACAAAGGGACAGGGGGAACCCTACGAGCAGTACTTC.

As concerns this clone: Other DNA variants within this sample encode the same CDR3. CDR3 sequence reads: CASSPRLAGGYNEQFF. CDR3 nucleotide sequence: TGTGCCAGCTCACCCCGGCTAGCGGGAGGCTACAATGAGCAGTTCTTC. The chain uses TRBV18 and TRBJ2-1; 11 nucleotides match TRBD2. This CDR3 spans 16 amino acids. Germline V CDR1 and CDR2: KGHSH, LQKENI. The V segment lost 3 bases and the J segment 3 bases; nucleotides outside the gene matches: 4.

The chain employs TRBV11-1 and TRBJ2-7, with D possibly being TRBD1 (5 bases). The germline V gene has CDR1 SGHAT and CDR2 FQDESV (reference sequence). CDR3 length: 15 residues. The ends were cut back, 2 bases at V and 3 bases at J, with 14 bases in the middle. CDR3 sequence: CASSLMRQGYYEQYF. The CDR3 region has the DNA TGTGCCAGCAGCTTAATGAGGCAGGGCTACTACGAGCAGTACTTC. Variable domain in full (rest from reference TRBV11-1 and TRBJ2-7): EAEVAQSPRYKITEKSQAVAFWCDPISGHATLYWYRQILGQGPELLVQFQDESVVDDSQLPKDRFSAERLKGVDSTLKIQPAELGDSAMYLCASSLMRQGYYEQYFGPGTRLTVT.

J is TRBJ1-2 and V is TRBV12-3 or TRBV12-4; no clear D. Trimming took 7 bases from V and 7 from J, leaving 13 bases between them. The CDR3 is 12 amino acids. The CDR3 sequence is CASTLRVSGYTF. The CDR3 nucleotides are TGTGCCAGCACCCTGAGAGTCTCTGGCTACACCTTC.

This chain connects TRBV19 to TRBJ1-6, with 8 bases matching TRBD1. The CDR3 contains 16 residues. The germline V gene has CDR1 LNHDA and CDR2 SQIVND (reference sequence). The V and J ends lost 0 bases and 7 bases, in that order; junction bases with no gene match: 5. CDR3 amino acids: CASSIEDRALNSPLHF. The CDR3 coding sequence is TGTGCCAGTAGTATAGAGGACAGGGCGTTAAATTCACCCCTCCACTTT.

Here the CDR3 reads CAWRSGPATEAFF. The CDR3 DNA reads as TGTGCCTGGAGATCTGGACCGGCCACTGAAGCTTTCTTT. The chain combines TRBV30 with TRBJ1-1, with no clear D. CDR3 length equals 13 residues. V was shortened by 3 bases and J by 4 bases, with 12 bases between the two germline ends. CDR1 and CDR2 from the germline V gene are GTSNPN and SVGIG (reference sequence).

This chain's CDR3 is CASSPDYRANSPLHF. CDR3 DNA sequence: TGTGCCAGCAGCCCCGATTATAGGGCTAATTCACCCCTCCACTTT. V gene TRBV5-6 combines with J gene TRBJ1-6; no firm D call. The CDR3 sequence is 15 residues long. V was pared by 4 bases and J by 6 bases, with 14 bases between. The germline gives CDR1 SGHDT, CDR2 YYEEEE.

The rearrangement joins TRBV5-1 to TRBJ1-2; TRBD1 matches 8 bases. The CDR3 is made up of 15 amino acids. The germline gives CDR1 SGHRS, CDR2 YFSETQ. After removal of 4 bases from V and 4 bases from J, the junction contained 9 bases not matched to a gene. Here the CDR3 reads CASSGTGGESYGYTF. As DNA, the CDR3 is TGCGCCAGCAGCGGGACAGGTGGGGAAAGCTATGGCTACACCTTC.

The V and J genes are TRBV3-1 (or the pseudogene TRBV3-2) and TRBJ2-3; 7 positions agree with TRBD1. Germline V gives CDR1 LGHDT, CDR2 YNNKEL (reference sequence). This CDR3 has 15 amino acids. Trimming cost V 0 bases and J 3 bases; bases outside gene matches: 3. Here the CDR3 DNA reads TGTGCCAGCAGCCAAGAGAAGGGGGCAACAGATACGCAGTATTTT. Translated, it gives CASSQEKGATDTQYF.

The chain couples TRBV28 to TRBJ2-6, with D uncertain. The CDR3 runs 17 residues. The germline V gene encodes CDR1 MDHEN and CDR2 SYDVKM. Trimming shortened V by 5 bases and J by 0 bases, and 14 bases separated the two germline ends. The CDR3 nucleotides are TGTGCCAGCAGTACGCGAGGACGGTTCTCTGGGGCCAACGTCCTGACTTTC. This gives the protein CASSTRGRFSGANVLTF.

The rearrangement links TRBV25-1 to TRBJ2-5; D might be TRBD2 (6 bases). Looked up from germline, CDR1 is MGHDK and CDR2 is SYGVNS. Deletions cut 3 bases from V and 4 bases from J, with 12 bases between. This CDR3 is 14 amino acids long. CDR3 loop: CASSESPGVETQYF. The CDR3 DNA reads as TGTGCCAGCAGTGAGTCACCGGGAGTAGAGACCCAGTACTTC.

V and J are TRBV6-1 and TRBJ2-7; TRBD1 might be the D (7 bases). V lost 4 bases and J lost 5, with 21 bases in between. The CDR3 loop spans 16 amino acids. Germline V gene lookup returns CDR1 MNHNS and CDR2 SASEGT. In DNA form, the CDR3 reads TGTGCCAGCAGTGGGTTGGTCAGAGCCAGGGGGGACGAGCAGTACTTC. Amino acids: CASSGLVRARGDEQYF.

This clone appeared a few times. The rearrangement uses TRBV28 and TRBJ1-5; 7 bases map to TRBD1. J gave up 11 bases and V 4 bases, and 14 bases lay outside the gene matches. The CDR3 contains 15 residues. Germline V gene data show CDR1 as MDHEN and CDR2 as SYDVKM. CDR3 protein: CASSSKVQGYRTQHF. The CDR3 region has the DNA TGTGCCAGCAGTTCGAAGGTACAGGGGTATAGGACCCAGCATTTT.

The CDR3 spells CASSSRALNQPQHF. For the CDR3, the DNA is TGTGCCAGCAGCTCGAGGGCCCTGAATCAGCCCCAGCATTTT. The rearrangement joins TRBV5-6 to TRBJ1-5; D is unclear. This CDR3 has 14 residues. Germline V gene data show CDR1 as SGHDT and CDR2 as YYEEEE. Between the trimmed V and J ends, which lost 3 bases and 4 bases, there was a span of 11 bases.

The CDR3 nucleotides are TGTGCCAGTAGTAATCGGGCCGCCTACGAGCAGTACTTC. The encoded protein is CASSNRAAYEQYF. This chain connects TRBV19 to TRBJ2-7; D unclear. The CDR3 runs 13 residues. Trimming cost V 4 bases and J 2 bases, with 9 bases left between them. Germline V gene data show CDR1 as LNHDA and CDR2 as SQIVND (reference sequence). Full variable domain (rest looked up from reference TRBV19 and TRBJ2-7): DGGITQSPKYLFRKEGQNVTLSCEQNLNHDAMYWYRQDPGQGLRLIYYSQIVNDFQKGDIAEGYSVSREKKESFPLTVTSAQKNPTAFYLCASSNRAAYEQYFGPGTRLTVT.

The chain recombines TRBV10-3 with TRBJ2-3; 7 nucleotides match TRBD1. Germline values: CDR1 ENHRY, CDR2 SYGVKD. CDR3 size: 16 residues. Trimming at V came to 2 bases and at J to 5 bases, leaving 10 bases not matched to a gene. This CDR3 is CAISEPTGSHRDTQYF. CDR3 nucleotides: TGTGCCATCAGTGAGCCGACAGGGAGTCACAGAGATACGCAGTATTTT.

The gene calls are TRBV5-4 and TRBJ2-2; 9 bases line up with TRBD1. Germline CDR1 reads SGHNT; CDR2 reads YYREEE (reference sequence). This CDR3 is 16 amino acids long. The ends lost 4 bases at V and 4 bases at J; junction bases unmatched: 8. The CDR3 reads CASSQGQGFTTGELFF. CDR3 DNA: TGTGCCAGCAGCCAGGGACAGGGTTTTACCACCGGGGAGCTGTTTTTT.

The rearrangement joins TRBV5-1 to TRBJ1-1; D gene ambiguous. Germline CDR1 is SGHRS and CDR2 is YFSETQ. This CDR3 region has 15 residues. The V and J ends lost 3 bases and 1 base respectively, with 13 bases between them. CDR3 sequence: CASSSLGGKNTEAFF. Here the CDR3 DNA reads TGCGCCAGCAGCTCCTTGGGAGGGAAGAACACTGAAGCTTTCTTT.

The V and J genes are TRBV6-6 and TRBJ1-5, with TRBD1 as a possible D gene (5 bases). Germline CDR1 MNHNY, CDR2 SVGAGI (reference sequence). The CDR3 contains 15 residues. Trimming removed 0 bases from V and 7 bases from J, with 13 bases in between. The chain's CDR3 is CASSYSVQGNQPQHF. The CDR3 nucleotides are TGTGCCAGCAGTTACTCGGTGCAGGGTAACCAGCCCCAGCATTTT.

The V call is TRBV7-6, the J call TRBJ1-1; 9 bases agree with TRBD1. This CDR3 is 18 amino acids long. The V gene's germline CDR1 is SGHVS and CDR2 FNYEAQ. After removal of 0 bases from V and 4 bases from J, the junction contained 12 bases not matched to a gene. CDR3 DNA sequence: TGTGCCAGCAGCTTAGCCCCTCGGGACAGGGCCCGTAGCACTGAAGCTTTCTTT. Its translation is CASSLAPRDRARSTEAFF.